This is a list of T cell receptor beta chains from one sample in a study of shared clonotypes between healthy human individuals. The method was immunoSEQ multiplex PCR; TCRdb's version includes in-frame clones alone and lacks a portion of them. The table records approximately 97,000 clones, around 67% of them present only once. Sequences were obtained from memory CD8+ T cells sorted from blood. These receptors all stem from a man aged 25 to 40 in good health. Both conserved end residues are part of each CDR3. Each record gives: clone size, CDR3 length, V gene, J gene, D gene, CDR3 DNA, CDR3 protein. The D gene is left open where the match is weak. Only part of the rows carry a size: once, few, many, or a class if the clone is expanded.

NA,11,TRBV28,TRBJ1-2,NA,TGTGCCAGCCAGGAAAACTATGGCTACACCTTC,CASQENYGYTF
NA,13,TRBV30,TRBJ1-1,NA,TGTGCCTGGTTGGACAGAGGGAACACTGAAGCTTTCTTT,CAWLDRGNTEAFF
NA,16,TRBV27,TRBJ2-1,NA,TGTGCCAGCAGTTCCCCGAAGGCGACAGGCTTTGGGGAGCAGTTCTTC,CASSSPKATGFGEQFF
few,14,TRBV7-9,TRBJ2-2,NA,TGTGCCCCATCGTACGGGACGAACACCGGGGAGCTGTTTTTT,CAPSYGTNTGELFF
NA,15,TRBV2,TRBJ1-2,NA,TGTGCCAGCAGTGTGGCAGTATACCCAAACTATGGCTACACCTTC,CASSVAVYPNYGYTF
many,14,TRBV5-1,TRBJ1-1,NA,TGCGCCAGCAGCCCCCGGACAGCATCCACTGAAGCTTTCTTT,CASSPRTASTEAFF
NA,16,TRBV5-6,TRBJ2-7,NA,TGTGCCAGCAGCTTGGCGGGTGGGGTCGGCTCCTACGAGCAGTACTTC,CASSLAGGVGSYEQYF
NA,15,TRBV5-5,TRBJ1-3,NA,TGTGCCAGCAGTCAGGACCTTAACCCCGGAAACACCATATATTTT,CASSQDLNPGNTIYF
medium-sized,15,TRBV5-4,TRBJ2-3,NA,TGTGCCAGCAGCTCCATTCCTTCGAGGGAAGATACGCAGTATTTT,CASSSIPSREDTQYF
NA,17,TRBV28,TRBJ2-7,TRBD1,TGTGCCAGCAGTTTATTCCCCACAGGGGTTAACTCCTACGAGCAGTACTTC,CASSLFPTGVNSYEQYF
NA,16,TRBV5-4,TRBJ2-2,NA,TGTGCCAGCAGCCATGAGGCTAGCGTGAACACCGGGGAGCTGTTTTTT,CASSHEASVNTGELFF
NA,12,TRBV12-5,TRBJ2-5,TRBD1,TGTGCTAGCGGGGACAGAAAAGAGACCCAGTACTTC,CASGDRKETQYF
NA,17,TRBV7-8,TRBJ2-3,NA,TGTGCCAGCAGAGGATGGGCGGGGCACCGGGACGGAGATACGCAGTATTTT,CASRGWAGHRDGDTQYF
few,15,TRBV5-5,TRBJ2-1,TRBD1,TGTGCCAGCAGCCCGACAGGGTTAGCGTCCAATGAGCAGTTCTTC,CASSPTGLASNEQFF
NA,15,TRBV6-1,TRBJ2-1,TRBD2,TGTGCCAGCAGTGAAGCGGCGGGAGACTACAATGAGCAGTTCTTC,CASSEAAGDYNEQFF
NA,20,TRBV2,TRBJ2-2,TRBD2,TGTGCCAGCACCCAGAAAGGAGGTTCTAGCGGGAGTGTGGGCACCGGGGAGCTGTTTTTT,CASTQKGGSSGSVGTGELFF
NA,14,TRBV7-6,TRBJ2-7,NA,TGTGCCAGCAGCTTATTGGGCGGATCCTACGAGCAGTACTTC,CASSLLGGSYEQYF
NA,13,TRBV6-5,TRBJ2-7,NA,TGTGCCAGCAGTTACTCGATGACCTACGAGCAGTACTTC,CASSYSMTYEQYF
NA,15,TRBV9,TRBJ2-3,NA,TGTGCCAGCAGCGTAGTGGGGCACCACACAGATACGCAGTATTTT,CASSVVGHHTDTQYF
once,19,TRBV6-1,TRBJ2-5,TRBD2,TGTGCCAGCAGTGAATATCCTAGCGGGAGGGTCTATCAGGCGGAGACCCAGTACTTC,CASSEYPSGRVYQAETQYF
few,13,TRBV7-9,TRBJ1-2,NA,TGTGCCAGCAGCTTAGGCAGCTTGTATGGCTACACCTTC,CASSLGSLYGYTF
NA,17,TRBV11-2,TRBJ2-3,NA,TGTGCCAGCAGCTTAGAGGGCGCGGACGAGTCCACAGATACGCAGTATTTT,CASSLEGADESTDTQYF
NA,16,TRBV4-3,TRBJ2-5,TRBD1,TGCGCCAGCAGCCAAGAAGTAGGGCAGGGGGCGCGGACCCAGTACTTC,CASSQEVGQGARTQYF
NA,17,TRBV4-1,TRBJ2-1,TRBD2,TGCGCCAGCAGCCAGGAAAGACCCGGCGGGAGCACCAAGCATTTAGTCTTC,CASSQERPGGSTKHLVF
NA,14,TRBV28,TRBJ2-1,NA,TGTGCCAGCAGCTCCGGGTGGTCCTACAATGAGCAGTTCTTC,CASSSGWSYNEQFF
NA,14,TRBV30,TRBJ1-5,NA,TGTGCCTGGAGCCCAGGGGTAGGAAATCAGCCCCAGCATTTT,CAWSPGVGNQPQHF
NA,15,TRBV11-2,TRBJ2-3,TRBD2,TGTGCCAGCAGTTTGGGCGGGAGAGGGGCAGATACGCAGTATTTT,CASSLGGRGADTQYF
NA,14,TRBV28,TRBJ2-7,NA,TGTGCCAGCAGTTATTGGGAACGCTCCTACGAGCAGTACTTC,CASSYWERSYEQYF
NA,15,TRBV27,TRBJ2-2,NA,TGTGCCAGCAAACTAAGGTCTACGGGACCCGGGGAGCTGTTTTTT,CASKLRSTGPGELFF
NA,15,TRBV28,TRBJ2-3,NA,TGTGCCAGCAGTTTATGGTACAGGGACACAGATACGCAGTATTTT,CASSLWYRDTDTQYF
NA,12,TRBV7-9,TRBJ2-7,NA,TGTGCCAGCAGCTTAATTAACTACGAGCAGTACTTC,CASSLINYEQYF
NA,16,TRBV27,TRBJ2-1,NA,TGTGCCAGCAGTTTAAGTGGGCGGGGAGCCTACAATGAGCAGTTCTTC,CASSLSGRGAYNEQFF
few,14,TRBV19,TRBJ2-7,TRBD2,TGTGCCAGTAGTATATCTGGGGGGGCCTACGAGCAGTACTTC,CASSISGGAYEQYF
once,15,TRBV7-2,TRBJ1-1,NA,TGTGCCAGCAGCGCCGAGTCCGGGGGATGGACTGAAGCTTTCTTT,CASSAESGGWTEAFF
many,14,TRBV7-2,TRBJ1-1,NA,TGTGCCAGCAGCTTACGGTTAGGGGACACTGAAGCTTTCTTT,CASSLRLGDTEAFF
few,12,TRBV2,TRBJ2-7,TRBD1,TGTGCCACCCAGGGACAGCACTACGAGCAGTACTTC,CATQGQHYEQYF
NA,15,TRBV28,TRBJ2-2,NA,TGTGCCAGCAGTTTAGAACAGGGCGGCACCGGGGAGCTGTTTTTT,CASSLEQGGTGELFF
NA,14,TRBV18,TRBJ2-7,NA,TGTGCCAGCTCACCCTCAGGGTTCACCTACGAGCAGTACTTC,CASSPSGFTYEQYF
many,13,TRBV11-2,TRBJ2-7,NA,TGTGCCAGCAGCATCGGGCCGACCTACGAGCAGTACTTC,CASSIGPTYEQYF
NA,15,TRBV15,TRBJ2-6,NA,TGTGCCACCAGCAAGAGTATTGCTGGGGCCAACGTCCTGACTTTC,CATSKSIAGANVLTF
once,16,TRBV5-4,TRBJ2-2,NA,TGCGCCAGCAGCCAAATAGGCAGCGAAAACACCGGGGAGCTGTTTTTT,CASSQIGSENTGELFF
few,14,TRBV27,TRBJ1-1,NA,TGTGCCAGCAGTTCTCAGGGAATCCACACTGAAGCTTTCTTT,CASSSQGIHTEAFF
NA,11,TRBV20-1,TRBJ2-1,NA,TGCAGTGCTCCAGAGAGGAATGAGCAGTTCTTC,CSAPERNEQFF
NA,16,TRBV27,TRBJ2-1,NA,TGTGCCAGCAGAACCCAGCGGGCTAGCTCCTACAATGAGCAGTTCTTC,CASRTQRASSYNEQFF
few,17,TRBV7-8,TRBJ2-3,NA,TGTGCCAGCAGCGTCTCCTACAGGTTCAATAGCACAGATACGCAGTATTTT,CASSVSYRFNSTDTQYF
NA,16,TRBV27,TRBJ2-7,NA,TGTGCCAGCAGTTTCAAAGGGGCAGGATATTACTACGAGCAGTACTTC,CASSFKGAGYYYEQYF
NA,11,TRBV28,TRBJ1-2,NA,TGTGCCAGCATGAACATGGATGGCTACACCTTC,CASMNMDGYTF
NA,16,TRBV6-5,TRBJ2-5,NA,TGTGCCAGCAGTTACTCGATGGTTTTGCCCCCAGAGACCCAGTACTTC,CASSYSMVLPPETQYF